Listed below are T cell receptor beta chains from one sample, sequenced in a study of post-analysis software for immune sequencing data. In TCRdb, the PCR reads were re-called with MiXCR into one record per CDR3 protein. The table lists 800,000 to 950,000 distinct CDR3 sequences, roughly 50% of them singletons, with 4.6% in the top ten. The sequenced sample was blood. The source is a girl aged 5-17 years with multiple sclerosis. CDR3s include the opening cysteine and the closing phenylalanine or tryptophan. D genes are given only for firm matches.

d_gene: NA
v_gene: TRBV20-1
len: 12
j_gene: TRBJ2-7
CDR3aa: CSASNPAYEQYF

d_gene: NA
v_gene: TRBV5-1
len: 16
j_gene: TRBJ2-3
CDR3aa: CASSLVTAQNTDTQYF

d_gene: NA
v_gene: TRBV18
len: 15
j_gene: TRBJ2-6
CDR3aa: CASSPGFGGANVLTF

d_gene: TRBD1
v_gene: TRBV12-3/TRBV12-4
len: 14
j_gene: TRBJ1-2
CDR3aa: CASSLATTGHGYTF

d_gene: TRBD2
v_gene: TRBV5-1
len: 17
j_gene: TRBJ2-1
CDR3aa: CASSLAAGVHSYNEQFF

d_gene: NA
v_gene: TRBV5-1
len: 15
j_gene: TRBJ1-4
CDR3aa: CASRLDWTANEKLFF

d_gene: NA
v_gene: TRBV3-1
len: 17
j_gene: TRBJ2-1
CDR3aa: CASSQDPARSSYNEQFF

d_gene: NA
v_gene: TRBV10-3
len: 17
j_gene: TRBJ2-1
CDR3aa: CAISEPVGTSGHNEQFF

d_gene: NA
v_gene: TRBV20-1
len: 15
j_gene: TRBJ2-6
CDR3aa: CSARNRATGANVLTF

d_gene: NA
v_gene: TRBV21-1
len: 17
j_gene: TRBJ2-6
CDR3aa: CASSNDRPSSGASVLTF

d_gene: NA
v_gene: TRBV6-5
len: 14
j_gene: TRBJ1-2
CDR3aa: CASNSGTKDYGYTF

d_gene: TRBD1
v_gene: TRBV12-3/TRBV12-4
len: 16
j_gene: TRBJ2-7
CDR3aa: CASSPYRQGPLYEQYF

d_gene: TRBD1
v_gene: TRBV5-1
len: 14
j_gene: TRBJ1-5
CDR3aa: CASSLRTGDPPQHF

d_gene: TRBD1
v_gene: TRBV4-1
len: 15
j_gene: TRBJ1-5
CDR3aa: CASSPWTGDNQPQHF

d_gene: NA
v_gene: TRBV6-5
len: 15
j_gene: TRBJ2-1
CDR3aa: CASSYEPKIYNEQFF

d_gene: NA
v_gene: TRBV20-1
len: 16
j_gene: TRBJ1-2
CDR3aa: CSARGEGDTSNYGYTF

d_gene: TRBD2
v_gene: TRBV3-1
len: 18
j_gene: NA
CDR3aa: CASSQDYGLAGVRETQYF

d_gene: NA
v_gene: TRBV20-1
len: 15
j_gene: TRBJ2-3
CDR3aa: CSAMSGPLSTDTQYF

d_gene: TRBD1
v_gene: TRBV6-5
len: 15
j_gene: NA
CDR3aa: CASRFLGQSKETQYF

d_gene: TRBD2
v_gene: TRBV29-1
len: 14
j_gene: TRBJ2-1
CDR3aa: CSVALAGSGNEQFF

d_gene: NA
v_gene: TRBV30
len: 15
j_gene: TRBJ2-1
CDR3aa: CAWRDGLNFYNEQFF

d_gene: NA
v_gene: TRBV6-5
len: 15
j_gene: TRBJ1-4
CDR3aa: CASSAGTAKNEKLFF

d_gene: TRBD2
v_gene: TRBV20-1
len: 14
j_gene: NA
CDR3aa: CSAGAGPSQETQFF

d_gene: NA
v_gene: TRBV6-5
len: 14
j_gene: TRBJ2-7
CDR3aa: CASSFRGASYEQYF

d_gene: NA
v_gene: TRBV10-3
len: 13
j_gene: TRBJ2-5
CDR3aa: CAIGRSMKETQYF

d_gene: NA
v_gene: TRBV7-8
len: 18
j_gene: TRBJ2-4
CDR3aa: CASSLGGGAGTDKNIQYF

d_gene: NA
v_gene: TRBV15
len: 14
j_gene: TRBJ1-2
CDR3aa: CATSRGTANYGYTF

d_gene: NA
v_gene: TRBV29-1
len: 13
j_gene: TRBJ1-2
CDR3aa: CSVEDGTNYGYTF

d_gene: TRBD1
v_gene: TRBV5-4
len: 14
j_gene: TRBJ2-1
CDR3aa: CASSSGGTYNEQFF

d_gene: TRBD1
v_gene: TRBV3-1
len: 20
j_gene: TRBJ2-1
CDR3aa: CACSQDLLKGQARGYNEQFF

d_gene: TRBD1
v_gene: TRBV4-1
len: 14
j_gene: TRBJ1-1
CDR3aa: CASLSTGSYTEAFF

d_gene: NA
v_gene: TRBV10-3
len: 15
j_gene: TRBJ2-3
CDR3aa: CAISENSPPTDTQYF

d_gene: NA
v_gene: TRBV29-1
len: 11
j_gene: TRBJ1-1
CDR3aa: CSVGYGTEAFF

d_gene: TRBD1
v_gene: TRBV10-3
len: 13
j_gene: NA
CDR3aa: CAISERTGVEQYF

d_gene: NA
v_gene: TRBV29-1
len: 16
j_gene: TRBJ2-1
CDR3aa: CSVEDRLGGSGDEQFF

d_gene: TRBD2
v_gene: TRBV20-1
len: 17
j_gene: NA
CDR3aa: CSARDSIGGSPWETQYF

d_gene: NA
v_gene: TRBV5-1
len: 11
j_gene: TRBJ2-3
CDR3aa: CASTDMDTQYF

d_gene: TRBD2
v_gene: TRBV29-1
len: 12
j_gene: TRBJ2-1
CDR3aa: CSASSGRNEQFF

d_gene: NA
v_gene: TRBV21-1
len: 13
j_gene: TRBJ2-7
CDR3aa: CASFRTGAYEQYF

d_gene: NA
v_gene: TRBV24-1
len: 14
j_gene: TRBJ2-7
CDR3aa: CATSDSQTGPEQYF

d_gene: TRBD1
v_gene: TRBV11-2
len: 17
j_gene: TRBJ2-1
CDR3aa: CASSSMQGQKSYNEQFF

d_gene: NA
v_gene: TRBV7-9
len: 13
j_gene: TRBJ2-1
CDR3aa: CASRSSAYNEQFF

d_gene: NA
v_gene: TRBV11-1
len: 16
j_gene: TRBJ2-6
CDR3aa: CASSLTWGGGANVLTF

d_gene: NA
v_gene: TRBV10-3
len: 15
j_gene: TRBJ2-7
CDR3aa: CAISETAPTIYEQYF

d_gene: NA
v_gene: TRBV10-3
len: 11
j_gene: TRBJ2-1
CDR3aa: CAISEFHEQFF

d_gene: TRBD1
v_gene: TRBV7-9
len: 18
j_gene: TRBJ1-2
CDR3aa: CASSLLPLQGAISSGYTF

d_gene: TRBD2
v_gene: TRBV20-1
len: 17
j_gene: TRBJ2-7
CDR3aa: CSARGGLAAPTSYEQYF

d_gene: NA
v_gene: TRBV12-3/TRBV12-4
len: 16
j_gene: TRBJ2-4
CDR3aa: CASSFMSTLAKNIQYF

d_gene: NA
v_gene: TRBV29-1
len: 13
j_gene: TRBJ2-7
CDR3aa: CSARHRAGDEQYF

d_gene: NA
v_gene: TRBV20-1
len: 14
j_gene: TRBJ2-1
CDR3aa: CSARAGTWGNEQFF

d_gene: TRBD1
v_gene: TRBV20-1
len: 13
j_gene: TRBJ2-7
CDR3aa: CSAPGQESYEQYF

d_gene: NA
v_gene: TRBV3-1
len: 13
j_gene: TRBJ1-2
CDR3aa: CASSQGGGGSYTF

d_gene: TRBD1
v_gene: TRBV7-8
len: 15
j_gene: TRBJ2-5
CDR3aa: CASSWDRLNGETQYF

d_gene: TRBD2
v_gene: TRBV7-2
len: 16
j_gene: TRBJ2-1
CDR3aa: CASSYVGTSTGNEQFF

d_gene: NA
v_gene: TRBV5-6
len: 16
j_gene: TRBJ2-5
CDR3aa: CVSSLSLHGVQETQYF

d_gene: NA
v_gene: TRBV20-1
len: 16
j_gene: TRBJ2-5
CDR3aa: CSARDPRTIDYNEQYF

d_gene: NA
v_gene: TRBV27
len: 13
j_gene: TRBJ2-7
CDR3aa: CAGSPDLRYEQYF